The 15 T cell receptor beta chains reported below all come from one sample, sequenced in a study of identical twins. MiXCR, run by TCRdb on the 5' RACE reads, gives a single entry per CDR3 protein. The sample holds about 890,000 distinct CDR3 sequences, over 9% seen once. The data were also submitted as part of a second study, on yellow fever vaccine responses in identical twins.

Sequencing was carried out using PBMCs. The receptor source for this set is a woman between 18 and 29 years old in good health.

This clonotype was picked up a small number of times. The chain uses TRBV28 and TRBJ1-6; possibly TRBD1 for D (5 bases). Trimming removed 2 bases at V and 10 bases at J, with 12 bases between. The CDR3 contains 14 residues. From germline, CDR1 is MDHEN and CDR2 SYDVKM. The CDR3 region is CASSLVQGRSPLHF. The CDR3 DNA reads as TGTGCCAGCAGTTTAGTCCAGGGACGATCACCCCTCCACTTT. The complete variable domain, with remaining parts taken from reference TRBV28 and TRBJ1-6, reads DVKVTQSSRYLVKRTGEKVFLECVQDMDHENMFWYRQDPGLGLRLIYFSYDVKMKEKGDIPEGYSVSREKKERFSLILESASTNQTSMYLCASSLVQGRSPLHFGNGTRLTVT.

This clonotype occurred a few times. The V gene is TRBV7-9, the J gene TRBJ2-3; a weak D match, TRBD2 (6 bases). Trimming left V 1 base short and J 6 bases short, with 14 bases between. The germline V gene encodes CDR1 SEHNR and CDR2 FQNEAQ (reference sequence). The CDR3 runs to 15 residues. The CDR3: CASSLVGSLSDTQYF. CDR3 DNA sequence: TGTGCCAGCAGCTTAGTCGGGAGTTTATCTGATACGCAGTATTTT.

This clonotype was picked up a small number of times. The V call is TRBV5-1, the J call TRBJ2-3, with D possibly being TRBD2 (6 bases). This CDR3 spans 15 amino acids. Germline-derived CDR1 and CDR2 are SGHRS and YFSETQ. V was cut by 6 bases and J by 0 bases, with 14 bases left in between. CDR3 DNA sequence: TGCGCCAGCACCCTTGGAGGGACGAGCACAGATACGCAGTATTTT. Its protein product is CASTLGGTSTDTQYF.

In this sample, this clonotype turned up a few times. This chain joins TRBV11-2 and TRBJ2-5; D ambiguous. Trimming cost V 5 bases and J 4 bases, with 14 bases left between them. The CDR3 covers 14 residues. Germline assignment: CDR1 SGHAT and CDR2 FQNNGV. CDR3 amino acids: CASSHGLFRETQYF. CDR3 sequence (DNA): TGTGCCAGCAGCCACGGGCTCTTTCGAGAGACCCAGTACTTC.

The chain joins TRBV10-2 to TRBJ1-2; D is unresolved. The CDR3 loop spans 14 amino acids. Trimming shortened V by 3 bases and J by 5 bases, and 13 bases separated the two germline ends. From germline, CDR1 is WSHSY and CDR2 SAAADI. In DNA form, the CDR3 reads TGCGCCAGCAGTGAAAACGGGCCAGAATATGGCTACACCTTC. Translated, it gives CASSENGPEYGYTF.

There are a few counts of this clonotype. The DNA for the CDR3 is TGTGCCAGCAGCTTAAACCCAGGCCCGAACACTGAAGCTTTCTTT. Translation: CASSLNPGPNTEAFF. The gene calls are TRBV7-3 and TRBJ1-1; no firm D call. With 1 base removed from V and 1 base from J, the gap between germline ends came to 10 bases. This CDR3 has 15 residues. The germline V gene has CDR1 SGHTA and CDR2 FQGTGA.

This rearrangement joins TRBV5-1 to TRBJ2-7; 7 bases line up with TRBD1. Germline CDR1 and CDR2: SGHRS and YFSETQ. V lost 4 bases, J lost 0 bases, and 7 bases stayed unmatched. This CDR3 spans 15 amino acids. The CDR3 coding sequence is TGCGCCAGCAGCCCGGACAGGATGAGCTCCTACGAGCAGTACGTC. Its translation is CASSPDRMSSYEQYV.

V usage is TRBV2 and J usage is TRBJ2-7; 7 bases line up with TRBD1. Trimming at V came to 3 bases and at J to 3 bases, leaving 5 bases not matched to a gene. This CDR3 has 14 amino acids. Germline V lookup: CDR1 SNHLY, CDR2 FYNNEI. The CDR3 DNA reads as TGTGCCAGCAGTGATCCCGGGACAGTCTACGAGCAGTACTTC. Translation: CASSDPGTVYEQYF.

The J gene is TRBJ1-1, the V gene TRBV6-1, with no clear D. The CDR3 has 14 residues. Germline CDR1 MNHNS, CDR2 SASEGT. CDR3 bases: TGTGCGGGGATAGGGATGGGTATGAACACTGAAGCTTTCTTT. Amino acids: CAGIGMGMNTEAFF.

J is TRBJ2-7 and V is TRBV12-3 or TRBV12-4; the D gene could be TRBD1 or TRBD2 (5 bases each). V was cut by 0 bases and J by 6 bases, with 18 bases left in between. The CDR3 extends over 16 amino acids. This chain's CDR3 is CASSLAGEGRGGEQYF. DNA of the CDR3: TGTGCCAGCAGTTTAGCGGGTGAGGGCCGGGGCGGCGAGCAGTACTTC.

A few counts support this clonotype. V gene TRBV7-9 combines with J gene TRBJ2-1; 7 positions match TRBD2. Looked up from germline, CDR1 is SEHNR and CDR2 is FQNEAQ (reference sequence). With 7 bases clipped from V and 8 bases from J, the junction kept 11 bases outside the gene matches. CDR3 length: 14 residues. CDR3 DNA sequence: TGTGCCAGCACACGGGGGGAGAATATCCATGAGCAGTTCTTC. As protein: CASTRGENIHEQFF.

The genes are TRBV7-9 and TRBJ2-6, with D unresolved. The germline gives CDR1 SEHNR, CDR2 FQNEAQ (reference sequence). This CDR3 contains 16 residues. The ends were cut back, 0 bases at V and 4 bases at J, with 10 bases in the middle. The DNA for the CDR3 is TGTGCCAGCAGCTTAGCGCTGGGGTCCGGGGCCAACGTCCTGACTTTC. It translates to CASSLALGSGANVLTF.

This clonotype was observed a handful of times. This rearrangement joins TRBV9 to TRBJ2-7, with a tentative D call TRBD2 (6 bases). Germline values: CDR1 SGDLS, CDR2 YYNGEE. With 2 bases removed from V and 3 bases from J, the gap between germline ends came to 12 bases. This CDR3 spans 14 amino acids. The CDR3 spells CASSVSGVSYEQYF. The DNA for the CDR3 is TGTGCCAGCAGCGTTTCGGGGGTCAGCTACGAGCAGTACTTC.

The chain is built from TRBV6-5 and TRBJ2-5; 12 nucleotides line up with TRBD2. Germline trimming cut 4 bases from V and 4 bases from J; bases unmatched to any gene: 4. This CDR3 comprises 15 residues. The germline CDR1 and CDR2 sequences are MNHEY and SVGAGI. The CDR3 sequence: CASSSGLAGRETQYF. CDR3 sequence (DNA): TGTGCCAGCAGTTCGGGACTAGCGGGTAGAGAGACCCAGTACTTC.

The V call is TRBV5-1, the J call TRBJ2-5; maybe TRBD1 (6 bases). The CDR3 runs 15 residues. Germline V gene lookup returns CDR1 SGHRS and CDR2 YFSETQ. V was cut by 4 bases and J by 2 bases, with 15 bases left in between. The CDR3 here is CASSTEQGVQETQYF. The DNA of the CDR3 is TGCGCCAGCAGCACAGAACAGGGAGTTCAAGAGACCCAGTACTTC.